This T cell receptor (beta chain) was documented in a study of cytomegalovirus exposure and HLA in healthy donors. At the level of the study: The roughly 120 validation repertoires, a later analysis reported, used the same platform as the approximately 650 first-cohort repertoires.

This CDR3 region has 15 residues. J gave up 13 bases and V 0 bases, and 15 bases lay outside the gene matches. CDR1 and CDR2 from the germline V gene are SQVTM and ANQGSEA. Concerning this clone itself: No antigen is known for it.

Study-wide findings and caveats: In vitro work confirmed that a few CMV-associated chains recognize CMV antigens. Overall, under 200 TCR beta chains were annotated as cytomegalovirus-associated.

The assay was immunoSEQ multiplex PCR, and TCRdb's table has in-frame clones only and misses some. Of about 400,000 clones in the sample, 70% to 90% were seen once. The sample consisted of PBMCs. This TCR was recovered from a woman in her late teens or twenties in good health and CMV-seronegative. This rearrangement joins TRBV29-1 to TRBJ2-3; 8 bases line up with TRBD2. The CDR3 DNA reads TGCAGCGTTGAAGATCCGGGAGGGGACCGGTATATGGAGTATTTT. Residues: CSVEDPGGDRYMEYF.